Included here is one T cell receptor beta chain sequence, with context. The authors' processing: Cell counts per sample came from amplifying reference gene primers. Measured with immunoSEQ multiplex PCR; TCRdb has only the in-frame clones, and not every one. The V and J calls and the clone size are those of that table, but D and trimming were determined from the DNA. The sample includes over 200,000 clones, around nine tenths seen only once; the top ten take approximately 9.8%. The sample comes from a study of blood T cell repertoires in COVID-19. Looking at the study overall: Both acute and convalescent COVID-19 samples were obtained from the United States, Italy and Spain. Sources were T cells, B-cell-depleted T cells, or PBMCs; the material itself was cDNA or gDNA.

Germline loops: CDR1 LNHDA, CDR2 SQIVND (reference sequence). This CDR3 spans 14 amino acids. V lost 6 bases, J lost 4 bases, and 6 bases stayed unmatched. V gene TRBV19 combines with J gene TRBJ1-1; 9 bases map to TRBD1. Sequencing was done on a sample of peripheral blood. This clonotype was sampled from a man between 40 and 49 years old who had recovered from COVID-19. Here the CDR3 DNA reads TGTGCCAGTAGGTGGGACAGGGTGGTCACTGAAGCTTTCTTT. As protein: CASRWDRVVTEAFF.